These 12 T cell receptor beta chains were all obtained from the same sample, sequenced in a study of control samples from healthy donors and cancer patients. Some clones are missing from TCRdb's copy, which holds only in-frame ones; the method was immunoSEQ multiplex PCR. The table has 150,000 to 200,000 clones, 91% seen once. The sequenced sample consisted of blood. The receptors derive from a woman in her twenties or thirties in good health.

V gene TRBV5-1 combines with J gene TRBJ2-7; 8 bases agree with TRBD1. Germline V CDR1 and CDR2: SGHRS, YFSETQ. The CDR3 is 14 residues long. V gave up 2 bases and J gave up 1 base; unmatched junction bases: 2. CDR3 sequence reads: CASSFRQGSYEQYF. In DNA form, the CDR3 reads TGCGCCAGCAGCTTCCGACAGGGGTCCTACGAGCAGTACTTC.

This clone was recorded only once. The V call is TRBV5-1, the J call TRBJ2-3; D unclear. In germline, CDR1 is SGHRS, CDR2 YFSETQ. Trimming stripped 0 bases from V and 2 bases from J, with 7 bases between. The CDR3 is 14 residues long. The CDR3 loop reads CASSLARVTDTQYF. For the CDR3, the DNA is TGCGCCAGCAGCTTGGCCCGGGTCACAGATACGCAGTATTTT.

The chain combines TRBV6-5 with TRBJ2-4, with 7 positions matching TRBD2. Germline assignment: CDR1 MNHEY and CDR2 SVGAGI. The length of the CDR3 is 14 residues. Trimming at V came to 6 bases and at J to 2 bases, leaving 4 bases not matched to a gene. CDR3 in DNA: TGTGCCAGCAGGGAGGGAGGGTCCAAAAACATTCAGTACTTC. Protein sequence: CASREGGSKNIQYF.

This clone appeared once. Other DNA sequences within the sample encode an identical CDR3. The chain recombines TRBV18 with TRBJ1-1; D not certain. Trimming pared 4 bases from V and 1 base from J, leaving 4 bases between. Germline V gene sequence: CDR1 KGHSH, CDR2 LQKENI. The CDR3 consists of 12 residues. CDR3 bases: TGTGCCAGCTCACAGGGGAACACTGAAGCTTTCTTT. It specifies CASSQGNTEAFF.

This chain connects TRBV19 to TRBJ1-4, with D possibly TRBD1 on 5 matching bases. This CDR3 contains 14 residues. From germline, CDR1 is LNHDA and CDR2 SQIVND (reference sequence). Trimming took off 2 bases at V and 8 bases at J, with 12 bases between the two ends. CDR3 coding DNA: TGTGCCAGTAGTATACTCCGGGGCCCGGAAAAACTGTTTTTT. Amino acids: CASSILRGPEKLFF.

CDR3 sequence reads: CASSLDRAEQYF. The CDR3 nucleotides read TGTGCCAGCAGTTTGGACAGGGCCGAGCAGTACTTC. J is TRBJ2-7 and V is TRBV6-2 or TRBV6-3, with TRBD1 identical over 8 bases. This CDR3 is 12 amino acids long. Germline V lookup: CDR1 MNHEY, CDR2 SVGEGT. J lost 6 bases, V lost 4 bases, and 2 bases had no gene match.

J is TRBJ2-1 and V is TRBV4-2, with 9 nucleotides matching TRBD2. CDR1 LGHNA and CDR2 YNFKEQ come from the germline V gene. The trim removed 2 bases at V and 0 bases at J, leaving 2 bases unmatched. The CDR3 is made up of 16 amino acids. The CDR3 is CASSQNSGGSYNEQFF. CDR3 DNA: TGTGCCAGCAGCCAAAATAGCGGGGGCTCCTACAATGAGCAGTTCTTC.

CDR3: CASSTGVGSPLHF. CDR3 DNA sequence: TGTGCCAGCAGCACAGGGGTTGGTTCACCCCTCCACTTT. This rearrangement joins TRBV7-2 to TRBJ1-6, with 7 bases that match TRBD1. CDR3 length equals 13 residues. Germline trimming cut 5 bases from V and 9 bases from J; bases unmatched to any gene: 4. CDR1 SGHTA and CDR2 FQGNSA come from the germline V gene.

The chain has TRBV28 and TRBJ1-1; D is uncertain. There are 11 residues in the CDR3. The germline V gene encodes CDR1 MDHEN and CDR2 SYDVKM. V was cut by 4 bases and J by 1 base, with 1 base left in between. In DNA form, the CDR3 reads TGTGCCAGCAGTTGGAACACTGAAGCTTTCTTT. Its protein product is CASSWNTEAFF.

The chain has TRBV7-2 and TRBJ2-1, with 9 bases fitting TRBD2. Germline trimming cut 3 bases from V and 2 bases from J; bases unmatched to any gene: 5. CDR1 is SGHTA, CDR2 FQGNSA, per germline. The CDR3 contains 16 residues. This CDR3 is CASSFGRGGPYNEQFF. In nucleotides, the CDR3 is TGTGCCAGCAGCTTCGGGCGGGGGGGCCCCTACAATGAGCAGTTCTTC.

The rearrangement joins TRBV12-3 or TRBV12-4 to TRBJ2-2; 8 nucleotides align to TRBD2. V gave up 4 bases and J gave up 9 bases; unmatched junction bases: 4. The CDR3 is made up of 13 amino acids. Here the CDR3 reads CASSYREGRELFF. Written as DNA, the CDR3 is TGTGCCAGCAGTTATCGGGAGGGCCGGGAGCTGTTTTTT.

The chain is built from TRBV2 and TRBJ2-7; 8 nucleotides match TRBD2. Germline assignment: CDR1 SNHLY and CDR2 FYNNEI. The J segment lost 3 bases and the V segment lost 4 bases, leaving 5 bases of the junction unmatched. This CDR3 is 14 amino acids long. CDR3 sequence: CASSGVGGVYEQYF. In nucleotides, the CDR3 is TGTGCCAGCAGTGGGGTCGGGGGGGTCTACGAGCAGTACTTC.